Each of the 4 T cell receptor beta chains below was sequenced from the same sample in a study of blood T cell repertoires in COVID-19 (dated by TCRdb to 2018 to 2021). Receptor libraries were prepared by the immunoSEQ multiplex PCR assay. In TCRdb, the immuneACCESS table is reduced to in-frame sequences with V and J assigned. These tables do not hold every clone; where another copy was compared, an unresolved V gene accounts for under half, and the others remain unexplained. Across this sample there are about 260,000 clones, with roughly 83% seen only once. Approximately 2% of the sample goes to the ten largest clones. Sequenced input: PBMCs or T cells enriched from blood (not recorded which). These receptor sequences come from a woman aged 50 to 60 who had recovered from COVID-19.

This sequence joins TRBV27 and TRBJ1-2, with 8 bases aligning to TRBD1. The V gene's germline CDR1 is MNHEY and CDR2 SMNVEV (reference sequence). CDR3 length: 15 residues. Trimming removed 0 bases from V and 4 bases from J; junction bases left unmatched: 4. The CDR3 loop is CASSLSRGPIYGYTF. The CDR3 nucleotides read TGTGCCAGCAGTTTATCCAGGGGGCCTATCTATGGCTACACCTTC.

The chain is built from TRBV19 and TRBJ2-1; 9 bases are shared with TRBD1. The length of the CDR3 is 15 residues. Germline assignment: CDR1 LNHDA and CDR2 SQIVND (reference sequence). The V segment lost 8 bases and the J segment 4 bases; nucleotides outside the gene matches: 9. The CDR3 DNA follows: TGTGCCAGTTCTGGGACAGGGAAACCTTACAATGAGCAGTTCTTC. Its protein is CASSGTGKPYNEQFF.

The CDR3: CASSPQDRSAIGYTF. CDR3 in DNA: TGTGCCAGCAGTCCACAAGACAGGAGTGCTATAGGCTACACCTTC. The chain combines TRBV6-2 or TRBV6-3 with TRBJ1-2, with D possibly TRBD1 on 6 matching bases. The length of the CDR3 is 15 residues. The V end was cut by 5 bases, the J end by 8 bases, with 21 bases between. CDR1 and CDR2 (germline): MNHEY, SVGEGT.

The CDR3 spells CASSISQDTEAFF. In nucleotides, the CDR3 is TGTGCCAGCTCAATTTCCCAGGACACTGAAGCTTTCTTT. The rearrangement uses TRBV18 and TRBJ1-1; D unresolved. Germline assignment: CDR1 KGHSH and CDR2 LQKENI. Trimming removed 5 bases from V and 3 bases from J, with 10 bases in between. The CDR3 is 13 amino acids.